Listed below are T cell receptor beta chains from one sample, sequenced in a study of blood T cell repertoires in COVID-19. Profiling relied on immunoSEQ multiplex PCR, and the TCRdb table lists in-frame clones only, not all of them. The top ten clones hold around 3.6% of a sample with under 300,000 clones, 65% to 85% of them seen once. Sequenced input: peripheral blood. The receptors here all came from a woman in her forties with active or convalescent COVID-19. CDR3s include the opening cysteine and the closing phenylalanine or tryptophan. A D gene is named only where the DNA matches it firmly. Only some rows state a clone size, as once, few, many or a class for expanded clones.

j_call: TRBJ2-2; d_call: TRBD2; clone_size: few; v_call: TRBV7-7; cdr3_nt: TGTGCCAGCAGCTTAGACCTGGGAAGCGGGGGTCGCGGGGAGCTGTTTTTT; cdr3_aa: CASSLDLGSGGRGELFF
j_call: TRBJ2-1; d_call: TRBD2; clone_size: -; v_call: TRBV7-3; cdr3_nt: TGTGCCAGCAGCTCCAGGGCACTAGCGGGGCACTCCTACAATGAGCAGTTCTTC; cdr3_aa: CASSSRALAGHSYNEQFF
j_call: TRBJ2-6; d_call: -; clone_size: -; v_call: TRBV28; cdr3_nt: TGTGCCAGCAGTTATTCATCTGGGGCCAACGTCCTGACTTTC; cdr3_aa: CASSYSSGANVLTF
j_call: TRBJ2-6; d_call: TRBD1; clone_size: once; v_call: TRBV19; cdr3_nt: TGTGCCAGTAGTATAGAGACAGGGGGCGCTGGGGCCAACGTCCTGACTTTC; cdr3_aa: CASSIETGGAGANVLTF
j_call: TRBJ2-3; d_call: TRBD1; clone_size: few; v_call: TRBV6-1; cdr3_nt: TGTGCCAGCAGTGAGTCCTCGGGGACAGGGGGCACAGATACGCAGTATTTT; cdr3_aa: CASSESSGTGGTDTQYF
j_call: TRBJ1-6; d_call: -; clone_size: few; v_call: TRBV7-2; cdr3_nt: TGTGCCAGCAGCTTAGTGAGGGGAGGGGGTGCCTATAATTCACCCCTCCACTTT; cdr3_aa: CASSLVRGGGAYNSPLHF
j_call: TRBJ1-2; d_call: -; clone_size: -; v_call: TRBV4-1; cdr3_nt: TGCGCCAGCAGCCCCCACGGGAACGCGAACTATGGCTACACCTTC; cdr3_aa: CASSPHGNANYGYTF
j_call: TRBJ2-3; d_call: TRBD2; clone_size: -; v_call: TRBV5-4; cdr3_nt: TGTGCCAGCAGCTTTCCCGACGACGGACTAGCATCCGATACGCAGTATTTT; cdr3_aa: CASSFPDDGLASDTQYF
j_call: TRBJ2-7; d_call: -; clone_size: many; v_call: TRBV7-9; cdr3_nt: TGTGCCAGCAGCCGAAACTTAGCTACCGAGCAGTACTTC; cdr3_aa: CASSRNLATEQYF
j_call: TRBJ1-1; d_call: -; clone_size: -; v_call: TRBV11-2; cdr3_nt: TGTGCCAGCAGCCCGGACATTGCTGAAGCTTTCTTT; cdr3_aa: CASSPDIAEAFF
j_call: TRBJ2-5; d_call: -; clone_size: many; v_call: TRBV4-1; cdr3_nt: TGCGCCAGCAGCCAAGGGGAGGTTCGGGAGACCCAGTACTTC; cdr3_aa: CASSQGEVRETQYF
j_call: TRBJ1-4; d_call: TRBD1; clone_size: once; v_call: TRBV27; cdr3_nt: TGTGCCAGCAGGTCCGGGACAGCGAGTCCCAATGAAAAACTGTTTTTT; cdr3_aa: CASRSGTASPNEKLFF
j_call: TRBJ1-5; d_call: -; clone_size: -; v_call: TRBV24-1; cdr3_nt: TGTGCCACCAGTGATAGGGGGCAGCCCCAGCATTTT; cdr3_aa: CATSDRGQPQHF
j_call: TRBJ2-5; d_call: -; clone_size: -; v_call: TRBV6-5; cdr3_nt: TGTGCCAGCAGAGCATGGGGGCAGACCCAGTACTTC; cdr3_aa: CASRAWGQTQYF
j_call: TRBJ1-4; d_call: -; clone_size: -; v_call: TRBV18; cdr3_nt: TGTGCCAGCTCACCGAGGGCGACTAATGAAAAACTGTTTTTT; cdr3_aa: CASSPRATNEKLFF
j_call: TRBJ1-2; d_call: -; clone_size: -; v_call: TRBV27; cdr3_nt: TGTGCCAGCAGTTCACGGGGGGGTGGCTACACCTTC; cdr3_aa: CASSSRGGGYTF
j_call: TRBJ1-2; d_call: TRBD1; clone_size: -; v_call: TRBV6-2/TRBV6-3; cdr3_nt: TGTGCCAGCAGTTACCAGGGACAGGCCCCCTATGGCTACACCTTC; cdr3_aa: CASSYQGQAPYGYTF
j_call: TRBJ2-7; d_call: TRBD1; clone_size: -; v_call: TRBV28; cdr3_nt: TGTGCCAGCAGCGCGGGACAGGGCTACGAGCAGTACTTC; cdr3_aa: CASSAGQGYEQYF
j_call: TRBJ2-7; d_call: TRBD1; clone_size: -; v_call: TRBV6-5; cdr3_nt: TGTGCCATTGGGACAGGTACCTCCTACGAGCAGTACTTC; cdr3_aa: CAIGTGTSYEQYF
j_call: TRBJ2-3; d_call: TRBD1; clone_size: -; v_call: TRBV19; cdr3_nt: TGTGCCAGTAGTATGGGACAGGGGCCCTACACAGATACGCAGTATTTT; cdr3_aa: CASSMGQGPYTDTQYF
j_call: TRBJ2-1; d_call: -; clone_size: once; v_call: TRBV7-9; cdr3_nt: TGTGCCAGCAGCCGCTTCGACAGGTTAAACAATGAGCAGTTCTTC; cdr3_aa: CASSRFDRLNNEQFF
j_call: TRBJ1-2; d_call: -; clone_size: -; v_call: TRBV29-1; cdr3_nt: TGCAGCGTTGAAGATCGGGGGGCAGGGCTTGGGTATGGCTACACCTTC; cdr3_aa: CSVEDRGAGLGYGYTF
j_call: TRBJ1-5; d_call: TRBD1; clone_size: -; v_call: TRBV2; cdr3_nt: TGTGCCAGCAGGTACAGGGGGCCCAATCAGCCCCAGCATTTT; cdr3_aa: CASRYRGPNQPQHF
j_call: TRBJ2-5; d_call: TRBD1; clone_size: -; v_call: TRBV11-3; cdr3_nt: TGTGCCAGCAGCAGGGGGACAGCCCAAGAGACCCAGTACTTC; cdr3_aa: CASSRGTAQETQYF
j_call: TRBJ1-1; d_call: -; clone_size: -; v_call: TRBV29-1; cdr3_nt: TGCAGCGTCAGTCAGGGGACGAACACTGAAGCTTTCTTT; cdr3_aa: CSVSQGTNTEAFF
j_call: TRBJ2-3; d_call: TRBD2; clone_size: many; v_call: TRBV25-1; cdr3_nt: TGTGCCAGCAGTGAAGCGGGGGACGCAGATACGCAGTATTTT; cdr3_aa: CASSEAGDADTQYF
j_call: TRBJ1-3; d_call: -; clone_size: once; v_call: TRBV7-9; cdr3_nt: TGTGCCAGCAGCCGGGATACTGGAAACACCATATATTTT; cdr3_aa: CASSRDTGNTIYF
j_call: TRBJ1-6; d_call: -; clone_size: -; v_call: TRBV2; cdr3_nt: TGTGCCAGCAGCGGAACAGGGCCGGATTGGGGCTCCTATAATTCACCCCTCCACTTT; cdr3_aa: CASSGTGPDWGSYNSPLHF
j_call: TRBJ2-3; d_call: -; clone_size: -; v_call: TRBV2; cdr3_nt: TGTGCCAGCACGATACACACAGATACGCAGTATTTT; cdr3_aa: CASTIHTDTQYF
j_call: TRBJ1-2; d_call: -; clone_size: -; v_call: TRBV12-3/TRBV12-4; cdr3_nt: TGTGTCAGCAGCCTCGGGGGGCTGGGTGGCTACACCTTC; cdr3_aa: CVSSLGGLGGYTF
j_call: TRBJ1-3; d_call: -; clone_size: -; v_call: TRBV7-3; cdr3_nt: TGTGCCAGCAGTTCAGGCGGGGGCATCGCTGGAAACACCATATATTTT; cdr3_aa: CASSSGGGIAGNTIYF
j_call: TRBJ1-1; d_call: -; clone_size: -; v_call: TRBV5-1; cdr3_nt: TGCGCCAGCAGCCTCACGACAGATATGAACACTGAAGCTTTCTTT; cdr3_aa: CASSLTTDMNTEAFF
j_call: TRBJ1-2; d_call: -; clone_size: -; v_call: TRBV28; cdr3_nt: TGTGCCTCACGGGGGTGGGACTATGGCTACACCTTC; cdr3_aa: CASRGWDYGYTF
j_call: TRBJ1-3; d_call: -; clone_size: many; v_call: TRBV9; cdr3_nt: TGTGCCAGCAGCGTAGCCGAGTCCCGGGGAAACACCATATATTTT; cdr3_aa: CASSVAESRGNTIYF
j_call: TRBJ1-1; d_call: TRBD1; clone_size: few; v_call: TRBV5-1; cdr3_nt: TGCGCCAGCAGATCAACACAGGGGCGCCATTCGACAGCTTTCTTT; cdr3_aa: CASRSTQGRHSTAFF
j_call: TRBJ2-1; d_call: TRBD2; clone_size: many; v_call: TRBV7-7; cdr3_nt: TGTGCTAGCAGCCCAGTCGGGGGGGCAAACAATGAGCAGTTCTTC; cdr3_aa: CASSPVGGANNEQFF
j_call: TRBJ1-5; d_call: TRBD1; clone_size: -; v_call: TRBV4-2; cdr3_nt: TGTGCCAGCAGCCCCGACAGGGTTGGAGCCAATCAGCCCCAGCATTTT; cdr3_aa: CASSPDRVGANQPQHF
j_call: TRBJ1-2; d_call: -; clone_size: -; v_call: TRBV28; cdr3_nt: TGTGCCAGCAGCCCCCCCGGGGGCTATGGCTACACCTTC; cdr3_aa: CASSPPGGYGYTF
j_call: TRBJ1-5; d_call: -; clone_size: -; v_call: TRBV7-2; cdr3_nt: TGTGCCAGCAGTCCGACAGGCGAGATTGGGCAGCCCCAGCATTTT; cdr3_aa: CASSPTGEIGQPQHF
j_call: TRBJ1-1; d_call: -; clone_size: once; v_call: TRBV5-5; cdr3_nt: TGTGCCAGCAGCTTGGATCTGGCGAACACTGAAGCTTTCTTT; cdr3_aa: CASSLDLANTEAFF
j_call: TRBJ1-1; d_call: -; clone_size: -; v_call: TRBV28; cdr3_nt: TGTGCCAGCAGTTTAGGTCCTATAAGCACTGAAGCTTTCTTT; cdr3_aa: CASSLGPISTEAFF
j_call: TRBJ1-6; d_call: -; clone_size: -; v_call: TRBV28; cdr3_nt: TGTGCCAGCAGTTTATCGAGACAGAATTCACCCCTCCACTTT; cdr3_aa: CASSLSRQNSPLHF
j_call: TRBJ1-1; d_call: -; clone_size: -; v_call: TRBV7-9; cdr3_nt: TGTGCCAGCAGCCCTTACAGGGACACTGAAGCTTTCTTT; cdr3_aa: CASSPYRDTEAFF
j_call: TRBJ2-3; d_call: -; clone_size: few; v_call: TRBV7-3; cdr3_nt: TGTGCCAGCAGTCTGACAGGTGCTAGCACAGATACGCAGTATTTT; cdr3_aa: CASSLTGASTDTQYF
j_call: TRBJ2-3; d_call: -; clone_size: -; v_call: TRBV11-1; cdr3_nt: TGTGCCAGCAGCTTAGGGGGCCTTAGCACAGATACGCAGTATTTT; cdr3_aa: CASSLGGLSTDTQYF
j_call: TRBJ1-3; d_call: -; clone_size: once; v_call: TRBV3-1/TRBV3-2; cdr3_nt: TGTGCCAGCAGCGCCCAGACAGTTGGAAACACCATATATTTT; cdr3_aa: CASSAQTVGNTIYF
j_call: TRBJ2-3; d_call: TRBD2; clone_size: -; v_call: TRBV19; cdr3_nt: TGTGCCAGTAGGCAAATTCCGGGACTACCCACAGATACGCAGTATTTT; cdr3_aa: CASRQIPGLPTDTQYF
j_call: TRBJ1-2; d_call: -; clone_size: -; v_call: TRBV28; cdr3_nt: TGTGCCAGCAGTTTGTCCCCGGGGGTCCCGCCCAATACTGGCTACACCTTC; cdr3_aa: CASSLSPGVPPNTGYTF
j_call: TRBJ1-3; d_call: -; clone_size: -; v_call: TRBV7-9; cdr3_nt: TGTGCCAGCAGCTTGCGCTCCGGGTTGAAAGGAAACACCATATATTTT; cdr3_aa: CASSLRSGLKGNTIYF